This T cell receptor beta chain was retrieved from a study of T cells expressing NK-cell markers. TCRdb re-called the 5' RACE reads; one entry per CDR3 protein, DNA not given. The data show around 140,000 distinct CDR3 sequences, and the top ten clones hold about 12%. The CDR3 length is 15 residues. CDR1 and CDR2 (germline): SQVTM, ANQGSEA. The chain recombines TRBV29-1 with TRBJ2-1; TCRdb returns TRBD1, unconfirmable since there is no DNA. This sequence originates from a man aged 18 to 30 in good health. Source material: blood T cells: a sorted CD56 or NKG2C T cell subset, CD4+ or CD8+ T cells, or bulk PBMC T cells (not recorded which). This chain's CDR3 is CSVDPPDRQINEQFF.